The clone carrying this T cell receptor beta chain has only a few counts. Its antigen remains unidentified. This table comes from immunoSEQ multiplex PCR, and its TCRdb copy is limited to in-frame clones, with some not included. The sample holds about 46,000 clones; 65% to 80% are singletons and the top ten take approximately 16%. Between the trimmed V and J ends, which lost 2 bases and 2 bases, there was a span of 11 bases. Germline CDR1 reads MRHNA; CDR2 reads SNTAGT. The CDR3 runs to 15 residues. This record comes from a study of vaccination effects on CD4 cells after COVID-19. Across the study: Sampling occurred a median 72 days post second dose, range 14 to 241. Study results and limitations: Clones induced by infection and by vaccine showed marked clonal contraction late after vaccination.

Viral peptide pools were used in the ViraFEST assay to expand antigen-specific CD4+ T cells, and sequencing came afterward. When around ten days of culture had elapsed, CD4+ T cells were isolated. All participants had two doses of either the BNT162b2 or mRNA-1273 vaccine. The TCR sequence derives from a human donor who received a COVID-19 vaccine. The sequenced sample was CD4+ T cells from PBMCs cultured with HCoV-OC43 spike peptides, obtained after COVID-19 vaccination. Subset denoted: HCoV-OC43 spike overlapping peptide pool stimulation. The genes are TRBV6-4 and TRBJ2-3, with unresolved D. CDR3 nucleotide sequence: TGTGCCAGCAGTGACGGGAAGGGCCCCACAGATACGCAGTATTTT. It yields the protein CASSDGKGPTDTQYF.